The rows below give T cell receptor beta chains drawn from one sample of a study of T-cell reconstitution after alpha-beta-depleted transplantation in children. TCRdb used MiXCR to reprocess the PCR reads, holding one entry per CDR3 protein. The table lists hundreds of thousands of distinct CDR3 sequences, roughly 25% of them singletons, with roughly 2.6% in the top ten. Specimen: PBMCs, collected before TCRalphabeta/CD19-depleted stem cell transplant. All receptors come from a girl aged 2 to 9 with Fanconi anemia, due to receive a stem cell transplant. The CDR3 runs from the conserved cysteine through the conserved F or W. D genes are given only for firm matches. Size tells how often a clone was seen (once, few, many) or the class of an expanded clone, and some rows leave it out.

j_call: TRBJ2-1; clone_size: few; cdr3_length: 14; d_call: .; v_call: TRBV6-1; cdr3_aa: CASGELASYNEQFF; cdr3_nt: TGTGCCAGCGGTGAATTGGCCTCCTACAATGAGCAGTTCTTC
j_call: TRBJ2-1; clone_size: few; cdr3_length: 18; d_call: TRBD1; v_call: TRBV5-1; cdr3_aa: CASSLGTGNDYRYNEQFF; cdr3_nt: TGCGCCAGCAGCCTCGGGACAGGGAACGATTATAGATACAATGAGCAGTTCTTC
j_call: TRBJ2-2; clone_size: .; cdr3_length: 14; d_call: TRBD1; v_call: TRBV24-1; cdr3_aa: CATRGTGGTGELFF; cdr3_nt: TGTGCCACCCGCGGGACAGGGGGGACCGGGGAGCTGTTTTTT
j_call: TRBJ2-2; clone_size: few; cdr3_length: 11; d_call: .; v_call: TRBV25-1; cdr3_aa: CASTYTGELFF; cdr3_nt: TGTGCCAGTACATACACCGGGGAGCTGTTTTTT
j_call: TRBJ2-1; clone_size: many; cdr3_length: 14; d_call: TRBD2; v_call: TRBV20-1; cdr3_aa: CSARAGLAYNEQFF; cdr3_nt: TGCAGTGCTAGGGCTGGACTAGCCTACAATGAGCAGTTCTTC
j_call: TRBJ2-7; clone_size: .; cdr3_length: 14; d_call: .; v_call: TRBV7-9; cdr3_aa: CASSLYSPWGEQYF; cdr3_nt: TGTGCCAGCAGCTTATATAGTCCCTGGGGCGAGCAGTACTTC
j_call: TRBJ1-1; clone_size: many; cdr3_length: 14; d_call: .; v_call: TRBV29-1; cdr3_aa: CSVEEGGWATEAFF; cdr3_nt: TGCAGCGTTGAAGAGGGGGGGTGGGCCACTGAAGCTTTCTTT
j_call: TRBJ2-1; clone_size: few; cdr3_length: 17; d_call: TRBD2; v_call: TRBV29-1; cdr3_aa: CSHNGGLAVKALNEQFF; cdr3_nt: TGCAGCCATAATGGGGGACTAGCGGTAAAGGCCCTCAATGAGCAGTTCTTC
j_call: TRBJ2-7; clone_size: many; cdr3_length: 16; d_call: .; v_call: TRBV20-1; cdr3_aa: CSARGARGRSTKEQYF; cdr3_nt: TGCAGTGCTAGAGGAGCCAGGGGGAGGTCTACGAAGGAGCAGTACTTC
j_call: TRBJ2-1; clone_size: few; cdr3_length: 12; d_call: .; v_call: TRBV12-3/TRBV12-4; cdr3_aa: CASIAKANEQFF; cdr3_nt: TGTGCCAGCATCGCGAAGGCGAATGAGCAGTTCTTC
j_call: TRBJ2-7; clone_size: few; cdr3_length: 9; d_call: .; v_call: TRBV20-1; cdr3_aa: CSPCYEQYF; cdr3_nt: TGCAGCCCCTGCTACGAGCAGTACTTC
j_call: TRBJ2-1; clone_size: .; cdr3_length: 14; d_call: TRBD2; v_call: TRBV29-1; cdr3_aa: CSVGGLAAVNEQFF; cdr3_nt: TGCAGCGTGGGCGGACTAGCGGCTGTGAATGAGCAGTTCTTC
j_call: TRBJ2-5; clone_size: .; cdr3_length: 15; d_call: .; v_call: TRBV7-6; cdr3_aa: CASSLSARTQETQYF; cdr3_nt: TGTGCCAGCAGCTTGTCGGCCAGGACCCAAGAGACCCAGTACTTC
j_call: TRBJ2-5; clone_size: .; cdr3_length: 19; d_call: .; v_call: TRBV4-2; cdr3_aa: CASSQDEVAETGLRETQYF; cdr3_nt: TGTGCCAGCAGCCAAGACGAAGTCGCTGAAACAGGGCTGAGGGAGACCCAGTACTTC
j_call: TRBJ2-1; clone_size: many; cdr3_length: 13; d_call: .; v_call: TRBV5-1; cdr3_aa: CASSLEARRKQFF; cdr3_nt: TGCGCCAGCAGCTTGGAAGCCCGGCGGAAGCAGTTCTTC
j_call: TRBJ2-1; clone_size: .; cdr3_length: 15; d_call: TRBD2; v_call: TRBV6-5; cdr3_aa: CASSYAGEGWNEQFF; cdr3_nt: TGTGCCAGCAGTTACGCGGGGGAGGGCTGGAATGAGCAGTTCTTC
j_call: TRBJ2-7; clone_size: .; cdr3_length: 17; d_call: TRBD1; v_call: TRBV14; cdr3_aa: CASSQGWTGGRTYEQYF; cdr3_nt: TGTGCCAGCAGCCAGGGCTGGACAGGGGGCAGAACTTACGAGCAGTACTTC
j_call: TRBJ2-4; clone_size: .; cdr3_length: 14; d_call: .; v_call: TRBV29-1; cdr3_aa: CSVGMLGRRNIQYF; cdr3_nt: TGCAGCGTTGGTATGCTGGGTAGAAGAAACATTCAGTACTTC
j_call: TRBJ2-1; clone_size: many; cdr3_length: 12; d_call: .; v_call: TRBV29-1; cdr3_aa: CSVEGLAYEQFF; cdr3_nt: TGCAGCGTTGAAGGGCTAGCTTATGAGCAGTTCTTC
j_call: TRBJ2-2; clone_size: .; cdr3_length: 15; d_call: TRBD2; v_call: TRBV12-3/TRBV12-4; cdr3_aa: CASSFLERGTGELFF; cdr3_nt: TGTGCCAGCAGTTTTTTGGAGCGGGGGACCGGGGAGCTGTTTTTT
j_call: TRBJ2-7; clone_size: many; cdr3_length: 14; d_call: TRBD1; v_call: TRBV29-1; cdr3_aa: CSVPGQGGSYEQYF; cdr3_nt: TGCAGCGTTCCGGGACAGGGGGGTTCCTACGAGCAGTACTTC
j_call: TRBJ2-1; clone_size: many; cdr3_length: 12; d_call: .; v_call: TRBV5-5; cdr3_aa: CASSSGWPEQFF; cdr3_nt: TGTGCCAGCAGCTCTGGTTGGCCCGAGCAGTTCTTC
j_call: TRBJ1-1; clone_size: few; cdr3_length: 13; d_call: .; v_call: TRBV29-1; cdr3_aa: CSGRDLSGAEAFF; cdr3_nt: TGCAGCGGAAGGGACCTATCAGGAGCTGAAGCTTTCTTT
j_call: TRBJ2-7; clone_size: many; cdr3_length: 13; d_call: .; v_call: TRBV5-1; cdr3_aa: CASRSSNSYEQYF; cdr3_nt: TGCGCCAGCAGGTCATCCAACTCCTACGAGCAGTACTTC
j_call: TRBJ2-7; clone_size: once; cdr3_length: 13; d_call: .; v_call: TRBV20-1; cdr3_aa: CSARKRSSYEQYF; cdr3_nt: TGCAGTGCTAGGAAGCGGAGCTCCTACGAGCAGTACTTC
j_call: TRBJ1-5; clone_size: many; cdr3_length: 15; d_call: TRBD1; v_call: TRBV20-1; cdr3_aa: CSARTTGTVNQPQHF; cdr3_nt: TGCAGTGCTCGCACTACCGGGACAGTGAATCAGCCCCAGCATTTT
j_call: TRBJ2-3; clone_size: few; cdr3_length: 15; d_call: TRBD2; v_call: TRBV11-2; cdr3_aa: CASSPSGRITDTQYF; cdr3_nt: TGTGCCAGCAGCCCTAGCGGGAGAATCACAGATACGCAGTATTTT
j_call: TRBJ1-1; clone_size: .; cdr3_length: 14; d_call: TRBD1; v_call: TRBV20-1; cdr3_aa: CTPGQGATNTEAFF; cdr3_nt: TGCACCCCTGGCCAGGGGGCAACGAACACTGAAGCTTTCTTT
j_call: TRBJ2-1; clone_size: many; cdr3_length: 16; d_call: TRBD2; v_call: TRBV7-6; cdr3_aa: CASSLWTSGSYNEQFF; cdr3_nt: TGTGCCAGCAGCTTGTGGACTAGCGGGAGCTACAATGAGCAGTTCTTC
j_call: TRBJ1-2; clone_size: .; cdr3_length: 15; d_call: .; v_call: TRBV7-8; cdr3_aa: CASSLARQEIMATTF; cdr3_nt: TGTGCCAGCAGCTTAGCGAGACAGGAGATTATGGCTACCACCTTC
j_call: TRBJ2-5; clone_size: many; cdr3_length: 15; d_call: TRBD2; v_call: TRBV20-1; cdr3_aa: CSAQWWLAGEETQYF; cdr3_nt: TGCAGTGCCCAGTGGTGGCTAGCGGGGGAAGAGACCCAGTACTTC
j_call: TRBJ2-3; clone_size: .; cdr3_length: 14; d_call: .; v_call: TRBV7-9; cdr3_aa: CASSSPSRPDTQYF; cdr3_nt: TGTGCCAGCAGCTCACCGTCCAGACCAGATACGCAGTATTTT
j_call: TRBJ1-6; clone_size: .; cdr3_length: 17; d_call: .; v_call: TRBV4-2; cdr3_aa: CASSQDFGQGYNSPLHF; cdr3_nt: TGTGCCAGCAGCCAAGATTTCGGGCAGGGCTATAATTCACCCCTCCACTTT
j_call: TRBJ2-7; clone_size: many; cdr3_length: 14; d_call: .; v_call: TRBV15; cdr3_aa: CATSNVLPSYEQYF; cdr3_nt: TGTGCCACCAGCAACGTTCTCCCCTCCTACGAGCAGTACTTC
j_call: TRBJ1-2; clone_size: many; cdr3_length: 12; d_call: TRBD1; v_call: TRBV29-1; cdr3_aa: CSVEGQVYGYTF; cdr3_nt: TGCAGCGTTGAGGGACAGGTCTATGGCTACACCTTC
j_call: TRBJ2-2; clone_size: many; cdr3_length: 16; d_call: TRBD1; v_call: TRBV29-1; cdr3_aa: CGTGQGNHPNTGELFF; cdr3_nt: TGCGGGACAGGACAGGGAAACCATCCGAACACCGGGGAGCTGTTTTTT
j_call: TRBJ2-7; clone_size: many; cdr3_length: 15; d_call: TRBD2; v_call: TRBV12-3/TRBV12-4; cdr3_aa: CASSLSGAHSYEQYF; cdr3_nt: TGTGCCAGCAGTCTTAGCGGGGCCCACTCCTACGAGCAGTACTTC
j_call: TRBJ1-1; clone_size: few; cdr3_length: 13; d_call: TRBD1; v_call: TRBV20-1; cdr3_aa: CSASFIGQGRAFF; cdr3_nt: TGCAGTGCTAGCTTTATCGGACAGGGAAGAGCTTTCTTT
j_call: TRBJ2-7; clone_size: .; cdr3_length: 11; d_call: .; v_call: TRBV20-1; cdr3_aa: CSAGHTYEQYF; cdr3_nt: TGCAGTGCTGGCCACACCTACGAGCAGTACTTC
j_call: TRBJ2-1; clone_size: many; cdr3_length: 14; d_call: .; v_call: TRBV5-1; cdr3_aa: CASSGRGSYNEQFF; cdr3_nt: TGCGCCAGCAGCGGGCGAGGATCCTACAATGAGCAGTTCTTC
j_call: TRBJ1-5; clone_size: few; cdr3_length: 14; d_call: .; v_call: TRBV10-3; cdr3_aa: CASTGQASNQPQHF; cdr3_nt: TGCGCTAGTACAGGGCAAGCAAGCAATCAGCCCCAGCATTTT
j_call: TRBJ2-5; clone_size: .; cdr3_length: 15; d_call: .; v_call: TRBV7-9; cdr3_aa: CASSFALREQETQYF; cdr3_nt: TGTGCCAGCAGCTTCGCGTTGAGGGAACAGGAGACCCAGTACTTC
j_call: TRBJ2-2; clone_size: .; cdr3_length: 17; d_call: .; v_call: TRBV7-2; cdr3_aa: CASRGGTTHRGTGELFF; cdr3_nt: TGTGCCAGCAGAGGAGGGACTACCCACAGGGGGACCGGGGAGCTGTTTTTT
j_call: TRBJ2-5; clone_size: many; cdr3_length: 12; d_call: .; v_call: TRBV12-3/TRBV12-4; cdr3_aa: CASTGPKETQYF; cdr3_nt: TGTGCCAGCACAGGACCCAAAGAGACCCAGTACTTC
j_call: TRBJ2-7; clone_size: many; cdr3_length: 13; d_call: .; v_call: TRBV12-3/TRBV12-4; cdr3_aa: CASSFVGAGEQYF; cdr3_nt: TGTGCCAGCAGTTTTGTTGGGGCTGGCGAGCAGTACTTC